Described below is a single T cell receptor (beta chain) sequence and its context. The data stem from a study of T cells after somatic rescue of genetic block. TCRdb's table, derived via immunoSEQ multiplex PCR, lists solely in-frame clones and lacks some. Of roughly 92,000 clones in the sample, 80% to 90% were seen once. Germline loops: CDR1 MNHEY, CDR2 SMNVEV (reference sequence). The J segment lost 8 bases and the V segment lost 6 bases, leaving 8 bases of the junction unmatched. The CDR3 consists of 14 residues. This TCR derives from a woman aged 18-29 years. The sample taken for sequencing was peripheral blood mononuclear cells (PBMCs). The chain couples TRBV27 to TRBJ1-2; 11 nucleotides agree with TRBD1. CDR3 nucleotides: TGTGCCAGCAGAACCCCGGGACAGGGGGGAGGCTACACCTTC. Translated, it gives CASRTPGQGGGYTF.